These 9 T cell receptor beta chains came from one sample sequenced in a study of control samples from healthy donors and cancer patients. Only in-frame clones appear in the TCRdb table, and some are missing; sequencing was by immunoSEQ multiplex PCR. The sample includes some 73,000 clones, 94% seen only once; the top ten take about 6.2%. Sequencing was done on a sample of blood. These receptors all stem from a woman aged 40 to 50 in good health.

CDR3 nucleotide sequence: TGTGCCAGCAGCCAAGATCAGGAGGGCCGGAGCTCTGGAAACACCATATATTTT. This codes for CASSQDQEGRSSGNTIYF. The V call is TRBV3-1 (or the pseudogene TRBV3-2), the J call TRBJ1-3; D gene uncertain. Looked up from germline, CDR1 is LGHDT and CDR2 is YNNKEL (reference sequence). The CDR3 has 18 residues. The V end was cut by 0 bases, the J end by 0 bases, with 15 bases between.

This sequence joins TRBV11-2 and TRBJ1-2; tentatively, D is TRBD1 (5 bases). The CDR3 contains 14 residues. Germline V CDR1 and CDR2: SGHAT, FQNNGV. The germline V and J ends were trimmed by 5 bases and 4 bases, with 14 bases remaining between them. The CDR3 nucleotides read TGTGCCAGCAGCCTGGGGGAGCGGGGCTATGGCTACACCTTC. It is translated as CASSLGERGYGYTF.

The chain is built from TRBV11-3 and TRBJ2-7; D not resolved. The germline CDR1 and CDR2 sequences are SGHNT and YENEEA. This CDR3 contains 15 residues. The germline V and J ends were trimmed by 0 bases and 2 bases, with 11 bases remaining between them. This chain's CDR3 is CASSLESGNAYEQYF. DNA of the CDR3: TGTGCCAGCAGCTTAGAGTCCGGAAATGCCTACGAGCAGTACTTC.

The chain recombines TRBV5-4 with TRBJ2-1; D not certain. The V end lost 1 base, the J end lost 7 bases, and 6 bases lay between the germline ends. Germline V gene data show CDR1 as SGHNT and CDR2 as YYREEE (reference sequence). The CDR3 is 12 residues long. CDR3: CASSLPRNEQFF. CDR3 nucleotides: TGTGCCAGCAGCTTGCCGCGAAATGAGCAGTTCTTC.

V gene TRBV10-2 combines with J gene TRBJ1-1, with no clear D. V dropped 7 bases and J dropped 7 bases, with 19 bases sitting between them. Germline CDR1 and CDR2: WSHSY and SAAADI. This CDR3 is 14 amino acids long. The CDR3 DNA is TGCGCCAGCACTGGATCGACTATTGGAGGTGAAGCTTTCTTT. This gives the protein CASTGSTIGGEAFF.

This sequence joins TRBV5-5 and TRBJ1-1; 10 nucleotides agree with TRBD1. Trimming took 1 base from V and 1 from J; bases not matched to a gene: 4. This CDR3 spans 16 amino acids. The V gene's germline CDR1 is SGHKS and CDR2 YYEKEE (reference sequence). Here the CDR3 reads CASSLWGDRGNTEAFF. In nucleotides, the CDR3 is TGTGCCAGCAGCTTGTGGGGGGACAGGGGGAACACTGAAGCTTTCTTT.

In its sample, this clone was seen a few times. The chain carries TRBV19 and TRBJ2-7, with D possibly TRBD1 on 6 matching bases. V was pared by 4 bases and J by 3 bases, with 10 bases between. Germline V gives CDR1 LNHDA, CDR2 SQIVND (reference sequence). The CDR3 extends over 13 amino acids. The CDR3 loop reads CASSTSGDYEQYF. CDR3 nucleotides: TGTGCCAGTAGTACATCAGGGGACTACGAGCAGTACTTC.

This CDR3 is CASSVSGDRLPYEQYF. As DNA, the CDR3 is TGTGCCAGCAGCGTAAGTGGGGACAGACTTCCCTACGAGCAGTACTTC. The chain employs TRBV9 and TRBJ2-7; 7 bases map to TRBD1. Germline trimming cut 1 base from V and 2 bases from J; bases unmatched to any gene: 9. This CDR3 contains 16 residues. CDR1 is SGDLS, CDR2 YYNGEE, per germline.

The genes are TRBV7-9 and TRBJ2-7; tentative D call: TRBD2 (6 bases). Trimming pared 2 bases from V and 2 bases from J, leaving 16 bases between. Germline CDR1 SEHNR, CDR2 FQNEAQ (reference sequence). This CDR3 region has 16 residues. CDR3 protein: CASSLSGTGVPYEQYF. The CDR3 bases are TGTGCCAGCAGCTTATCAGGCACGGGGGTCCCCTACGAGCAGTACTTC.